This T cell receptor beta chain is from a study of shared clonotypes between healthy human individuals. Germline CDR1 is SQVTM and CDR2 is ANQGSEA. V gave up 5 bases and J gave up 5 bases; unmatched junction bases: 13. The CDR3 runs 16 residues. Sequencing was performed with immunoSEQ multiplex PCR; in TCRdb, only in-frame clones are kept and a portion is missing. In the table there are hundreds of thousands of clones, about 78% of which are singletons. Overall study findings and caveats: Across subsets, estimated richness was generally greater for naive than for memory populations.

A word on this clone: The antigen is undetermined.

Specimen: memory CD4+ T cells sorted from blood. Specified subset: CD45RA-negative fraction. The chain is built from TRBV29-1 and TRBJ2-1, with TRBD2 matching 9 bases. The TCR originated in a woman aged 30 to 39 in good health. The CDR3 reads CSVPAEGLAFNNEQFF. In nucleotides, the CDR3 is TGCAGCGTTCCGGCAGAAGGACTAGCGTTCAACAATGAGCAGTTCTTC.